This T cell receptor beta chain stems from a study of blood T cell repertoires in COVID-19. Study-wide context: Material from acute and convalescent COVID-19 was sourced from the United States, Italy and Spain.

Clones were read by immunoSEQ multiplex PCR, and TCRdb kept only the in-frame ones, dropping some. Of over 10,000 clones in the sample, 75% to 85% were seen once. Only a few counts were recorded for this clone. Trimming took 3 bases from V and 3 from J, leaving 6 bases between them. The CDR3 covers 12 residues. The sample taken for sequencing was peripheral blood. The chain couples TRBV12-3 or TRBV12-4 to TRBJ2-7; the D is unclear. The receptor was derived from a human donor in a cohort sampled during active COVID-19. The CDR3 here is CASSFSVYEQYF. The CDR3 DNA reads TGTGCCAGCAGTTTCTCCGTCTACGAGCAGTACTTC.